The 3 T cell receptor beta chains presented below share a single source sample, sequenced in a study of cytomegalovirus exposure and HLA in healthy donors. With 60 Vbeta and 13 Jbeta primers, the PCR was carried out. Only in-frame clones appear in the TCRdb table, and some are missing; sequencing was by immunoSEQ multiplex PCR. The sample records roughly 190,000 clones, around 84% being singletons. The sample taken for sequencing was PBMCs. The receptor source for this set is a woman between 18 and 29 years old in good health and CMV-seronegative.

The chain links TRBV11-2 to TRBJ1-2; D remains unclear. Trimming left V 4 bases short and J 2 bases short, with 14 bases between. Per the germline V gene, CDR1 is SGHAT and CDR2 is FQNNGV. The CDR3 sequence is 15 residues long. CDR3 DNA sequence: TGTGCCAGCAGCTCACCTACGGACTTAAACTATGGCTACACCTTC. It codes for CASSSPTDLNYGYTF.

The V and J genes are TRBV29-1 and TRBJ1-2; possibly TRBD1 for D (5 bases). The length of the CDR3 is 12 residues. The V end was cut by 7 bases, the J end by 2 bases, with 11 bases between. Germline V gene lookup returns CDR1 SQVTM and CDR2 ANQGSEA. CDR3 sequence reads: CSAPTANYGYTF. CDR3 in DNA: TGCAGCGCTCCGACAGCGAACTATGGCTACACCTTC.

This clone was picked up a small number of times. The chain combines TRBV7-6 with TRBJ2-7; TRBD2 matches 7 bases. Unmatched junction bases numbered 8, after V lost 5 bases and J lost 1 base. Germline V lookup: CDR1 SGHVS, CDR2 FNYEAQ. The CDR3 runs 15 residues. The CDR3 bases are TGTGCCAGCAGCCCGACCCAGCGGGGTTCCTACGAGCAGTACTTC. It specifies CASSPTQRGSYEQYF.